This TCR beta chain was retrieved from a study of cytomegalovirus exposure and HLA in healthy donors. Study-level background: A preliminary data release comprised 80 million or so unique TCRs obtained from HLA-typed donors.

There are 15 residues in the CDR3. From germline, CDR1 is SNHLY and CDR2 FYNNEI. Trimming left V 6 bases short and J 2 bases short, with 13 bases between. Each donor was nominally healthy when sampled (though unrecorded immune exposures were likely). Worth noting for this clone: Its antigen remains unknown.

The study ran its PCR with 60 Vbeta and 13 Jbeta primers. Sequencing was performed with immunoSEQ multiplex PCR; in TCRdb, only in-frame clones are kept and a portion is missing. This sample's clone table lists roughly 120,000 clones. Findings and limits, study-wide: The likely origin of a cluster of highly shared sequence variants was a sequencing artifact. Differences between HLA loci emerged in a later analysis of TCR association rates, with DRB1 most and HLA-C fewest.

This clonotype originated in a man aged 25-40 years in good health and CMV-seronegative. V usage is TRBV2 and J usage is TRBJ1-4; D is undetermined. Sequenced input: PBMCs. The CDR3: CASSLNGGTNEKLFF. As DNA, the CDR3 is TGTGCCAGCAGCCTCAACGGAGGGACTAATGAAAAACTGTTTTTT.